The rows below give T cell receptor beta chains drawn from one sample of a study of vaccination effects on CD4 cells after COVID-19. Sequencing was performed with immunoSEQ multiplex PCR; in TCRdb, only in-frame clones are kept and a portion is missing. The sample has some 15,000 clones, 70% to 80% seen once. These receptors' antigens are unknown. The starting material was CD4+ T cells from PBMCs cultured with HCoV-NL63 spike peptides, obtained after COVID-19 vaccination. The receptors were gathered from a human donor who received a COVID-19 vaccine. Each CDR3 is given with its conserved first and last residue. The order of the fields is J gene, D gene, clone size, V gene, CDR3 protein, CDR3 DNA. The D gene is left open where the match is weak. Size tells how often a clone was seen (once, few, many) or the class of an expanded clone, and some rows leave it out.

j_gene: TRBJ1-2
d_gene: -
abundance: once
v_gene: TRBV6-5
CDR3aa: CASSYSSTGNYGYTF
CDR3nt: TGTGCCAGCAGTTACTCGAGTACAGGGAACTATGGCTACACCTTC

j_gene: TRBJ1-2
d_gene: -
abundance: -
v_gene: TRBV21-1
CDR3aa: CASSKGIRRRGDYGYTF
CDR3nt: TGTGCCAGCAGCAAAGGGATTCGAAGGAGAGGGGACTATGGCTACACCTTC

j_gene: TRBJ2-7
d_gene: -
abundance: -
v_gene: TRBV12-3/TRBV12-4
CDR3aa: CASSSWVSYEQYF
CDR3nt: TGTGCCAGCAGTTCTTGGGTTTCCTACGAGCAGTACTTC

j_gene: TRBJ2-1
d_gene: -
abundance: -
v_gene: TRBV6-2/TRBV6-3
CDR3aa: CASSYHNEQFF
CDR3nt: TGTGCCAGCAGTTACCACAATGAGCAGTTCTTC

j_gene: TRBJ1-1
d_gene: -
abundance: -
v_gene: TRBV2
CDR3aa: CASRPTQRVTTQLNTEAFF
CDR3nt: TGTGCCAGCAGACCCACCCAAAGAGTCACAACACAGTTGAACACTGAAGCTTTCTTT

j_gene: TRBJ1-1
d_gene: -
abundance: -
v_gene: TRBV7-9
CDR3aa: CASSPDRTEAFF
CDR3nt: TGTGCCAGCAGCCCCGACCGGACTGAAGCTTTCTTT

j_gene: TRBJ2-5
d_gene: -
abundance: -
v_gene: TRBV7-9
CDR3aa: CASTAGAVQETQYF
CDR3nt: TGTGCCAGCACCGCCGGGGCGGTCCAAGAGACCCAGTACTTC

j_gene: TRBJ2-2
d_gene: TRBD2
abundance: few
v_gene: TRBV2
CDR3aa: CASSESSGGALSGELFF
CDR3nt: TGTGCCAGCAGTGAATCTAGCGGGGGGGCCCTCAGTGGGGAGCTGTTTTTT

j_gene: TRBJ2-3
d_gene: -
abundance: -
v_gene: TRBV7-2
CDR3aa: CASSLRGGTGRLEDTQYF
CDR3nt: TGTGCCAGCAGCTTAAGGGGTGGGACTGGGAGATTGGAAGATACGCAGTATTTT

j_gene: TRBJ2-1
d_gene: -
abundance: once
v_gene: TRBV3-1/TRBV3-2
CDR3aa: CASSAGIAYNEQFF
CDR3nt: TGTGCCAGCAGCGCTGGGATCGCCTACAATGAGCAGTTCTTC

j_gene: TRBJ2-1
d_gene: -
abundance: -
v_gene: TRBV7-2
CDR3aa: CASSLGTPRFNEQFF
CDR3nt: TGTGCCAGCAGCTTAGGAACACCAAGGTTCAATGAGCAGTTCTTC

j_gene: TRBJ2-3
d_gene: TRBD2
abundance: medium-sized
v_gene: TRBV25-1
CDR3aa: CASSEPSGGASGADTQYF
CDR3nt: TGTGCCAGCAGTGAACCTAGCGGGGGGGCCTCCGGAGCAGATACGCAGTATTTT

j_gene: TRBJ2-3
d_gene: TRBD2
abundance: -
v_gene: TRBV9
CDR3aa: CASSVVGTSGGGSTDTQYF
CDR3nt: TGTGCCAGCAGCGTAGTAGGGACTAGCGGGGGAGGTAGCACAGATACGCAGTATTTT

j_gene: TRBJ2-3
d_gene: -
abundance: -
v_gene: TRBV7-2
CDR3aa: CASSSPPGRASSTDTQYF
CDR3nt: TGTGCCAGCAGCTCCCCCCCGGGGAGAGCATCTAGCACAGATACGCAGTATTTT

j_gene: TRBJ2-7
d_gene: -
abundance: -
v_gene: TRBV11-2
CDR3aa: CASSLMISLYEQYF
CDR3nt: TGTGCCAGCAGCTTAATGATTTCCCTCTACGAGCAGTACTTC

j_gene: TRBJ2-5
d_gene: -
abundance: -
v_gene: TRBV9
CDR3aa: CASSVDEGTTQYF
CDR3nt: TGTGCCAGCAGCGTAGACGAGGGGACGACCCAGTACTTC